This is a list of T cell receptor beta chains from one sample in a study of blood T cells in healthy people across ages. TCRdb analysed the 5' RACE reads with MiXCR anew, one entry per CDR3 protein. The sample lists about 1 million distinct CDR3 sequences, 35% to 55% occurring once. The sequenced sample was blood. The receptors stem from a woman in her sixties or seventies in good health. CDR3s include the opening cysteine and the closing phenylalanine or tryptophan. The D gene is left open where the match is weak. Clone size, where shown, is once, few, many, or a class for clones that have expanded.

TRBV29-1	TRBJ2-1	TRBD1	NA	CSVVMTGRVNEQFF	TGCAGCGTTGTTATGACAGGGCGAGTGAATGAGCAGTTCTTC
TRBV11-1	TRBJ2-1	TRBD1	few	CASSTGDRVVKGNEQFF	TGTGCCAGCAGCACCGGGGACAGGGTGGTCAAAGGGAATGAGCAGTTCTTC
TRBV29-1	TRBJ2-4	TRBD2	NA	CSGGTSGDIQYF	TGCAGCGGCGGGACTAGCGGAGACATTCAGTACTTC
TRBV21-1	TRBJ2-7	NA	NA	CASPRVGYLYEQYF	TGTGCCAGCCCCCGAGTGGGTTATCTATACGAGCAGTACTTC
TRBV5-1	TRBJ2-5	TRBD2	NA	CASIRLAGAQETQYF	TGCGCCAGCATCCGACTAGCGGGAGCACAAGAGACCCAGTACTTC
TRBV12-3/TRBV12-4	TRBJ2-3	NA	NA	CASRVTSVDTQYF	TGTGCCAGCAGGGTAACTAGTGTCGATACGCAGTATTTT
TRBV2	TRBJ2-5	TRBD1	NA	CASSEPRGLFDEQYF	TGTGCCAGCAGTGAACCCAGGGGGTTATTTGATGAGCAGTACTTC
TRBV27	TRBJ2-3	TRBD2	NA	CASSPPKLAGTDTQYF	TGTGCCAGCAGTCCCCCAAAGCTAGCGGGCACAGATACGCAGTATTTT
TRBV3-1	TRBJ2-5	NA	once	CASSQEVAKETQYF	TGTGCCAGCAGCCAAGAAGTAGCAAAAGAGACCCAGTACTTC
TRBV20-1	TRBJ2-3	NA	many	CSAFLPADTQYF	TGCAGTGCTTTTCTCCCCGCAGATACGCAGTATTTT
TRBV3-1	TRBJ1-2	NA	NA	CASSQGTTFYGYTF	TGTGCCAGCAGCCAAGGGACAACCTTTTATGGCTACACCTTC
TRBV6-5	TRBJ2-1	TRBD2	NA	CASSRAGGKANEQFF	TGTGCCAGCAGTCGAGCGGGAGGGAAAGCGAATGAGCAGTTCTTC
TRBV29-1	TRBJ2-3	TRBD1	NA	CSATGSTDTQYF	TGCAGCGCGACAGGGAGCACAGATACGCAGTATTTT
TRBV29-1	TRBJ2-6	NA	many	CSVDQTSGANVLTF	TGCAGCGTTGATCAGACCTCTGGGGCCAACGTCCTGACTTTC
TRBV25-1	TRBJ2-7	NA	many	CASSGPGTPTYEQYF	TGTGCCAGCAGTGGTCCGGGGACACCTACCTACGAGCAGTACTTC
TRBV10-1	TRBJ2-7	NA	few	CASSVVEGYEQYF	TGCGCCAGCAGTGTGGTCGAGGGATACGAGCAGTACTTC
TRBV20-1	TRBJ2-7	NA	NA	CSARVGASYNEQYF	TGCAGTGCTAGGGTCGGGGCCTCCTACAATGAGCAGTACTTC
TRBV9	TRBJ2-3	NA	NA	CASSDGSGTDTQYF	TGTGCCAGCAGCGATGGGAGCGGCACAGATACGCAGTATTTT
TRBV7-2	TRBJ2-7	TRBD2	NA	CASSPRLAGDLLSYEQYF	TGTGCCAGCAGCCCTAGACTAGCGGGAGACCTCCTCTCCTACGAGCAGTACTTC
TRBV28	TRBJ1-1	NA	NA	CASRAPPGITEAFF	TGTGCCAGCAGGGCCCCCCCGGGGATCACTGAAGCTTTCTTT
TRBV29-1	TRBJ2-1	NA	few	CSVEERDSNEQFF	TGCAGCGTTGAAGAGAGAGACAGCAATGAGCAGTTCTTC
TRBV18	TRBJ1-1	TRBD1	NA	CASSRKQGANTEAFF	TGTGCCAGCTCACGTAAACAGGGGGCGAACACTGAAGCTTTCTTT
TRBV20-1	TRBJ2-7	TRBD1	NA	CSASESGQGSYEQYF	TGCAGTGCTAGCGAGTCGGGACAGGGGTCCTACGAGCAGTACTTC
TRBV6-5	TRBJ1-1	TRBD1	few	CASSETRDSYTEAFF	TGTGCCAGCAGTGAAACCCGGGACAGCTACACTGAAGCTTTCTTT
TRBV3-1	TRBJ2-7	TRBD2	NA	CASSPDGVTSDHYEQYF	TGTGCCAGCAGCCCTGATGGAGTTACTAGCGACCACTACGAGCAGTACTTC
TRBV6-2/TRBV6-3	TRBJ2-3	NA	NA	CASSQDYTQYF	TGTGCCAGCAGTCAAGACTATACGCAGTATTTT
TRBV27	TRBJ1-5	TRBD1	few	CASSADRGAAQPQHF	TGTGCCAGCAGTGCGGACAGGGGCGCCGCTCAGCCCCAGCATTTT
TRBV12-3/TRBV12-4	TRBJ2-7	TRBD2	NA	CASSFYAGGTYNEQYF	TGTGCCAGCAGTTTCTACGCGGGAGGCACCTACAATGAGCAGTACTTC
TRBV10-3	TRBJ2-5	TRBD2	NA	CAISNGGQETQYF	TGTGCCATCAGTAACGGGGGGCAAGAGACCCAGTACTTC
TRBV6-1	TRBJ2-3	TRBD2	few	CASSGAGLTSTDTQYF	TGTGCCAGCAGTGGAGCGGGACTAACAAGCACAGATACGCAGTATTTT
TRBV4-2	TRBJ2-1	TRBD2	many	CASSQGTSGSNNEQFF	TGTGCCAGCAGCCAAGGGACTAGCGGGAGTAACAATGAGCAGTTCTTC
TRBV20-1	TRBJ2-1	TRBD2	NA	CSSLVASGRISGEQFF	TGCAGTTCCCTAGTCGCTAGCGGGAGGATAAGCGGTGAGCAGTTCTTC
TRBV14	TRBJ1-2	NA	NA	CASSQRVGWGNYGYTF	TGTGCCAGCAGCCAACGAGTGGGATGGGGGAACTATGGCTACACCTTC
TRBV21-1	TRBJ1-1	NA	NA	CASSKRRTGLFF	TGTGCCAGCAGCAAAAGACGAACAGGGCTTTTCTTT
TRBV27	TRBJ2-1	TRBD2	NA	CASSSVSSGRAGDEQFF	TGTGCCAGCAGTTCCGTTTCTAGCGGGAGGGCCGGTGATGAGCAGTTCTTC
TRBV9	TRBJ2-3	NA	NA	CAPAESPSSTDTQYF	TGTGCTCCCGCGGAGAGCCCCTCTAGCACAGATACGCAGTATTTT
TRBV15	TRBJ2-1	NA	once	CATSRVGESSDEQFF	TGTGCCACCAGCAGAGTCGGCGAGAGCTCCGATGAGCAGTTCTTC
TRBV28	TRBJ2-5	TRBD1	NA	CASSSPGQAETQYF	TGTGCCAGCAGTTCCCCGGGACAGGCAGAGACCCAGTACTTC
TRBV28	TRBJ1-2	TRBD1	NA	CASIIAQPIDRGVGNYGYTF	TGTGCCAGCATAATCGCCCAGCCGATCGACAGGGGGGTAGGGAACTATGGCTACACCTTC
TRBV20-1	TRBJ1-2	TRBD1	NA	CSAYNTGGPIYGYTF	TGCAGTGCATATAACACAGGGGGCCCGATTTATGGCTACACCTTC
TRBV6-2/TRBV6-3	TRBJ2-5	NA	NA	CASSPQGGGETQYF	TGTGCCAGCAGCCCTCAGGGTGGGGGGGAGACCCAGTACTTC
TRBV28	TRBJ2-5	NA	few	CASSLVVREETQYF	TGTGCCAGCAGTTTAGTGGTCAGGGAAGAGACCCAGTACTTC
TRBV6-1	TRBJ2-5	TRBD2	NA	CASSDVISGSRETQYF	TGTGCCAGCAGTGACGTAATTAGCGGGAGCAGGGAGACCCAGTACTTC
TRBV20-1	TRBJ2-5	NA	NA	CSAPDSLGETQYF	TGCAGTGCTCCGGACAGCCTGGGGGAGACCCAGTACTTC
TRBV5-1	TRBJ2-6	NA	NA	CASSDAGLPGANVLTF	TGCGCCAGCAGCGACGCGGGTCTTCCTGGGGCCAACGTCCTGACTTTC
TRBV21-1	TRBJ1-6	NA	NA	CASSKGGGARNSPLHF	TGTGCCAGCAGCAAAGGGGGGGGGGCGAGGAATTCACCCCTCCACTTT
TRBV29-1	TRBJ1-2	NA	many	CSVERQANYGYTF	TGCAGCGTTGAGCGCCAGGCCAACTATGGCTACACCTTC
TRBV29-1	TRBJ2-1	NA	few	CSVADRSNEQFF	TGCAGCGTAGCCGACAGGAGCAATGAGCAGTTCTTC
TRBV7-9	TRBJ2-3	TRBD2	NA	CASSSAGIGTDTQYF	TGTGCCAGCAGCTCAGCGGGGATCGGCACAGATACGCAGTATTTT
TRBV14	TRBJ1-2	NA	NA	CASSQDLRVGNYGYIF	TGTGCCAGCAGCCAAGATCTTCGGGTCGGGAACTATGGCTACATCTTC
TRBV12-3/TRBV12-4	TRBJ2-5	NA	NA	CASSDSRVAPQYF	TGTGCCAGCAGTGACTCTAGGGTGGCACCCCAGTACTTC
TRBV27	TRBJ2-7	TRBD1	NA	CASSSGTGIFYEQYF	TGTGCCAGCAGTTCCGGGACAGGGATATTCTACGAGCAGTACTTC
TRBV7-2	TRBJ2-4	TRBD1	NA	CASSIRTGDLAKNIQYF	TGTGCCAGCAGCATACGGACAGGGGACCTAGCCAAAAACATTCAGTACTTC
TRBV20-1	TRBJ2-7	NA	many	CSASSYEQYF	TGCAGTGCCTCCTCCTACGAGCAGTACTTC
TRBV12-3/TRBV12-4	TRBJ2-4	NA	few	CASSSSGSDIQYF	TGTGCCAGCAGTTCATCAGGCTCTGACATTCAGTACTTC
TRBV6-1	TRBJ1-6	NA	NA	CASVLGRVYNSPLHF	TGTGCCAGCGTCCTTGGGCGGGTGTATAATTCACCCCTCCACTTT
TRBV10-3	TRBJ2-3	NA	few	CAISDAGGTDTQYF	TGTGCCATCAGTGATGCCGGGGGCACAGATACGCAGTATTTT
TRBV20-1	TRBJ2-4	TRBD2	NA	CSATPDGGRALGMEQYF	TGCAGTGCCACACCAGACGGCGGGAGGGCCCTCGGGATGGAGCAGTACTTC
TRBV11-2	TRBJ2-4	NA	NA	CASSLGNRGPKNIQYF	TGTGCCAGCAGCTTGGGGAACCGCGGGCCAAAAAACATTCAGTACTTC
TRBV6-1	TRBJ2-1	NA	NA	CASSEHGGSYNEQFF	TGTGCCAGCAGTGAACATGGGGGTTCCTACAATGAGCAGTTCTTC